This T cell receptor beta chain is drawn from a study of blood T cell repertoires in COVID-19. As for the study in general: Collection of acute and convalescent COVID-19 samples took place in the United States, Italy and Spain. T cells, B-cell-depleted T cells, or PBMCs supplied cDNA or gDNA.

Authors' analysis steps: Reference gene primer amplification gave estimated nucleated cell counts. TCRdb's copy holds only in-frame clones and misses some; the assay was immunoSEQ multiplex PCR. V and J calls and clone size are those listed in that table; D and trimming were worked out from the DNA. The table has around 62,000 clones, around 82% seen once. CDR1 is SGHAT and CDR2 is FQNNGV in the germline V gene. Trimming stripped 4 bases from V and 1 base from J, with 9 bases between. The CDR3 spans 14 residues. Sequencing used peripheral blood. The receptor was isolated from a man in his fifties or sixties with active COVID-19. The J gene is TRBJ2-3, the V gene TRBV11-2; tentatively, D is TRBD2 (5 bases). Here the CDR3 DNA reads TGTGCCAGCAGCTCTTCCGGGGGCACAGATACGCAGTATTTT. This gives the protein CASSSSGGTDTQYF.